These 27 T cell receptor beta chains were sequenced from one sample in a study of immune cell composition in non-small cell lung cancer (dated by TCRdb to 2017 to 2019). The protocol used for the library was the immunoSEQ multiplex PCR assay. TCRdb retrieved this table from immuneACCESS and kept in-frame rearrangements only. Not all clones are present; in checked studies, unresolved V genes account for under half, and no reason is known for the remainder. The sample has 15,000 or so clones on record, around 63% of them singletons. The biggest ten clones account for approximately 8.3% of the sample. Sequencing was performed on lung tumor tissue. All receptors derive from a human donor with non-small cell lung cancer.

V gene TRBV29-1 combines with J gene TRBJ1-6; TRBD1 aligns across 9 bases. Germline V gene sequence: CDR1 SQVTM, CDR2 ANQGSEA. Trimming cost V 7 bases and J 7 bases; bases outside gene matches: 8. The CDR3 sequence is 14 residues long. This CDR3 is CSARQGERNSPLHF. CDR3 nucleotide sequence: TGCAGCGCAAGACAGGGGGAGAGGAATTCACCCCTCCACTTT.

The chain recombines TRBV19 with TRBJ2-7; D is perhaps TRBD1 (6 bases). The CDR3 totals 15 residues. Germline CDR1 is LNHDA and CDR2 is SQIVND (reference sequence). V was pared by 5 bases and J by 4 bases, with 18 bases between. The CDR3 bases are TGTGCCAGTAGTCCGATGTCGACAGGCACTTACGAGCAGTACTTC. It yields the protein CASSPMSTGTYEQYF.

The chain is built from TRBV27 and TRBJ2-5, with 14 bases aligning to TRBD2. Germline CDR1 is MNHEY and CDR2 is SMNVEV (reference sequence). The CDR3 loop spans 16 amino acids. After removal of 5 bases from V and 2 bases from J, the junction contained 4 bases not matched to a gene. The CDR3, as DNA: TGTGCCAGCAGTCAGACTAGCGGGGGGGCACAAGAGACCCAGTACTTC. As protein: CASSQTSGGAQETQYF.

The chain is built from TRBV5-1 and TRBJ2-1, with TRBD2 matching over 11 bases. J lost 7 bases, V lost 3 bases, and 6 bases had no gene match. Germline values: CDR1 SGHRS, CDR2 YFSETQ. The CDR3 has 15 residues. The CDR3 bases are TGCGCCAGCAGCTCTGCTAGCGGGGGGAGGAATGAGCAGTTCTTC. It specifies CASSSASGGRNEQFF.

This chain links TRBV19 with TRBJ1-5, with a tentative D call TRBD1 (5 bases). V lost 7 bases and J 0 bases, leaving 19 bases between the germline ends. The CDR3 has 17 residues. Germline-derived CDR1 and CDR2 are LNHDA and SQIVND (reference sequence). The CDR3 spells CASTRTRLSYSNQPQHF. The CDR3 nucleotides read TGTGCCAGTACCCGGACAAGGCTAAGCTATAGCAATCAGCCCCAGCATTTT.

The chain has TRBV7-2 and TRBJ1-1, with a possible D match to TRBD1 (5 bases). The V gene's germline CDR1 is SGHTA and CDR2 FQGNSA. V gave up 0 bases and J gave up 3 bases, with 14 bases separating them. The CDR3 has 16 amino acids. CDR3 sequence (DNA): TGTGCCAGCAGCTTAGCGAGGAGGCCGGGGGACACTGAAGCTTTCTTT. Protein: CASSLARRPGDTEAFF. The full variable domain, its missing parts supplied by reference TRBV7-2 and TRBJ1-1, is GAGVSQSPSNKVTEKGKDVELRCDPISGHTALYWYRQSLGQGLEFLIYFQGNSAPDKSGLPSDRFSAERTGGSVSTLTIQRTQQEDSAVYLCASSLARRPGDTEAFFGQGTRLTVV.

The gene calls are TRBV19 and TRBJ1-1; TRBD1 aligns across 8 bases. J gave up 0 bases and V 0 bases, and 6 bases lay outside the gene matches. CDR1 and CDR2 (germline): LNHDA, SQIVND (reference sequence). This CDR3 is 17 amino acids long. CDR3 residues: CASSIDPDREMNTEAFF. Here the CDR3 DNA reads TGTGCCAGTAGTATAGACCCGGACAGGGAAATGAACACTGAAGCTTTCTTT.

The chain uses TRBV11-2 and TRBJ2-5; D gene unclear. Gene TRBJ2-7 matches the end of the DNA better, so the J call may be wrong. This CDR3 is built from 14 residues. CDR1 is SGHAT and CDR2 is FQNNGV in the germline V gene. The chain's CDR3 is CASSLGAVDYEQYF. CDR3 nucleotides: TGTGCCAGCAGCTTAGGGGCGGTTGACTACGAGCAGTACTTC.

The V and J genes are TRBV7-3 and TRBJ2-7; 12 bases agree with TRBD2. The CDR3 covers 15 residues. V dropped 5 bases and J dropped 4; count of bases not matched to a gene: 6. CDR1 and CDR2 (germline): SGHTA, FQGTGA. CDR3 sequence (DNA): TGTGCCAGCAGCGACCCTAGCGGGGGGGCGTACGAGCAGTACTTC. Its protein is CASSDPSGGAYEQYF.

This clone has a single count. The CDR3 is CASSPSLAGGRGEQYF. The CDR3 nucleotides are TGTGCCAGCTCACCGTCGCTAGCGGGGGGGCGGGGCGAGCAGTACTTC. This chain uses TRBV18 with TRBJ2-7; 12 bases agree with TRBD2. Germline V gene data show CDR1 as KGHSH and CDR2 as LQKENI. V lost 3 bases, J lost 6 bases, and 9 bases stayed unmatched. The CDR3 loop spans 16 amino acids.

The chain combines TRBV7-9 with TRBJ2-3; D gene unclear. The germline gives CDR1 SEHNR, CDR2 FQNEAQ (reference sequence). The CDR3 has 12 residues. V lost 7 bases and J lost 4, with 9 bases in between. CDR3 in DNA: TGTGCCAGCATCGATGGAGCAGATACGCAGTATTTT. Encoded protein: CASIDGADTQYF.

This clone was seen once. This chain connects TRBV7-9 to TRBJ2-1, with TRBD2 matching 11 bases. The CDR3 spans 18 residues. Germline trimming cut 3 bases from V and 4 bases from J; bases unmatched to any gene: 11. Germline V gene lookup returns CDR1 SEHNR and CDR2 FQNEAQ (reference sequence). This CDR3 is CASSFSRIAGGRYNEQFF. The DNA of the CDR3 is TGTGCCAGCAGCTTCTCCCGAATAGCGGGGGGGCGATACAATGAGCAGTTCTTC.

This clone came up a few times. The gene calls are TRBV20-1 and TRBJ1-1; D is perhaps TRBD1 (5 bases). V lost 5 bases and J 6 bases, leaving 10 bases between the germline ends. The CDR3 consists of 11 residues. CDR1 and CDR2 from the germline V gene are DFQATT and SNEGSKA (reference sequence). The CDR3 region has the DNA TGCAGTGCTTCCAGGGTCCCTGAAGCTTTCTTT. Translated, it gives CSASRVPEAFF.

The V and J genes are TRBV28 and TRBJ2-3, with 7 bases matching TRBD1. Germline V CDR1 and CDR2: MDHEN, SYDVKM. V lost 0 bases to trimming and J lost 6 bases; unmatched junction nucleotides: 6. This CDR3 is 15 amino acids long. The CDR3 DNA follows: TGTGCCAGCAGTTTATGGAGTAGGGGGCTGGATACGCAGTATTTT. Protein: CASSLWSRGLDTQYF.

This rearrangement joins TRBV7-9 to TRBJ1-1, with D unresolved. Trimming removed 1 base from V and 2 bases from J, with 11 bases in between. This CDR3 spans 15 amino acids. Germline V CDR1 and CDR2: SEHNR, FQNEAQ (reference sequence). The chain's CDR3 is CASSLESIRNTEAFF. CDR3 nucleotides: TGTGCCAGCAGCTTAGAGAGTATTCGTAACACTGAAGCTTTCTTT.

Remarks on this clone: One end of the junction is discordant with germline, which a read error may explain. The gene calls are TRBV7-9 and TRBJ2-5, with TRBD2 as a possible D gene (7 bases). CDR1 and CDR2 from the germline V gene are SEHNR and FQNEAQ (reference sequence). This CDR3 is 15 amino acids long. The CDR3 nucleotides read TGTGCCAGCAGCCCCCCTAGGGGGGCGGGGGAGATCCAGTACTTC. Protein sequence: CASSPPRGAGEIQYF.

The rearrangement uses TRBV21-1 and TRBJ1-1. TRBV21-1 is designated a pseudogene. CDR3 length: 10 residues. CDR3 loop: CASIRTEAFF. The CDR3 nucleotides read TGTGCCAGCATTCGCACTGAAGCTTTCTTT.

V and J are TRBV7-2 and TRBJ2-5, with D possibly matching TRBD1 (5 bases). From germline, CDR1 is SGHTA and CDR2 FQGNSA. CDR3 length equals 16 residues. V shed 0 bases and J shed 6 bases, with 17 bases lying between them. In DNA form, the CDR3 reads TGTGCCAGCAGCTTAGCCCCCAGGGATAGCCGACAGACCCAGTACTTC. The encoded protein is CASSLAPRDSRQTQYF.

CDR3 sequence: CASSRQGGSYEQYF. DNA for the CDR3: TGTGCCAGCAGCCGACAGGGTGGGTCGTACGAGCAGTACTTC. This chain uses TRBV11-1 with TRBJ2-7; 7 bases are shared with TRBD1. CDR3 length equals 14 residues. Trimming at V came to 5 bases and at J to 4 bases, leaving 8 bases not matched to a gene. Germline CDR1 is SGHAT and CDR2 is FQDESV (reference sequence).

This chain uses TRBV6-4 with TRBJ2-3, with D uncertain. Trimming took 0 bases from V and 2 from J, leaving 6 bases between them. The CDR3 has 14 amino acids. Germline loops: CDR1 MRHNA, CDR2 SNTAGT. Here the CDR3 DNA reads TGTGCCAGCAGTGACTCCCCAGACACAGATACGCAGTATTTT. It encodes CASSDSPDTDTQYF.

This rearrangement joins TRBV5-1 to TRBJ2-5; a weak D match, TRBD1 (8 bases). V dropped 4 bases and J dropped 4 bases, with 17 bases sitting between them. Per germline, CDR1 SGHRS and CDR2 YFSETQ. The CDR3 is made up of 15 amino acids. The CDR3, as DNA: TGCGCCAGCAGCGCGTCAACAGGGGGGGCAGAGACCCAGTACTTC. Amino acids: CASSASTGGAETQYF.

The gene calls are TRBV7-2 and TRBJ2-7, with 9 nucleotides matching TRBD1. The CDR3 spans 14 residues. J gave up 6 bases and V 6 bases, and 9 bases lay outside the gene matches. Germline CDR1 SGHTA, CDR2 FQGNSA. The DNA for the CDR3 is TGTGCCAGCAGTTCGTCGGGACAGGGTACCGAGCAGTACTTC. The encoded protein is CASSSSGQGTEQYF.

The chain links TRBV25-1 to TRBJ1-1, with D tentatively TRBD1 (6 bases). CDR3 length: 15 amino acids. Germline V lookup: CDR1 MGHDK, CDR2 SYGVNS. Deletions cut 3 bases from V and 2 bases from J, with 13 bases between. CDR3 sequence (DNA): TGTGCCAGCAGTGACCACAGGGCCGGCAACACTGAAGCTTTCTTT. Translated, it gives CASSDHRAGNTEAFF.

The sample holds one count of this clone. The chain employs TRBV6-5 and TRBJ2-7; TRBD1 agrees at 8 bases. J gave up 0 bases and V 5 bases, and 3 bases lay outside the gene matches. Germline CDR1 MNHEY, CDR2 SVGAGI. CDR3 length equals 14 residues. Here the CDR3 reads CASSRTGRSYEQYF. The CDR3 DNA sequence: TGTGCCAGCAGTCGGACAGGGCGCTCCTACGAGCAGTACTTC.

This clone is termed large. V usage is TRBV29-1 and J usage is TRBJ1-1, with D hard to call. The V and J ends lost 8 bases and 3 bases respectively, with 10 bases between them. Germline V CDR1 and CDR2: SQVTM, ANQGSEA. CDR3 length equals 11 residues. CDR3 sequence reads: CSTLGDTEAFF. The CDR3 DNA is TGCAGCACCCTGGGAGACACTGAAGCTTTCTTT.

This sequence joins TRBV5-1 and TRBJ1-1; D remains ambiguous. This CDR3 is built from 12 residues. Germline V lookup: CDR1 SGHRS, CDR2 YFSETQ. Trimming took 4 bases from V and 3 from J, leaving 7 bases between them. CDR3 loop: CASSPSDTEAFF. For the CDR3, the DNA is TGCGCCAGCAGCCCCTCGGACACTGAAGCTTTCTTT.

This clone is categorized as medium-sized. This sequence joins TRBV6-1 and TRBJ1-2, with D perhaps matching TRBD1 (6 bases). This CDR3 has 13 residues. Germline V gene lookup returns CDR1 MNHNS and CDR2 SASEGT. Trimming removed 2 bases from V and 6 bases from J, with 10 bases in between. The CDR3 region is CASSERTVHGYTF. The CDR3, as DNA: TGTGCCAGCAGTGAAAGGACAGTTCATGGCTACACCTTC.